The 19 T cell receptor beta chains below were found in one sample sequenced in a study of technical replicates of blood from a few donors. Profiled with immunoSEQ multiplex PCR; TCRdb holds only in-frame clones, not every one. The sample contains 70,000 to 80,000 clones, roughly 97% of which appear only once. The sample taken for sequencing was T cells isolated from PBMCs. Receptors originate from a human donor in good health.

The chain links TRBV12-5 to TRBJ2-5, with D possibly TRBD2 on 6 matching bases. Germline V gene sequence: CDR1 LGHNT, CDR2 FRNRAP. Trimming took 2 bases from V and 3 from J, leaving 10 bases between them. The CDR3 runs to 14 residues. CDR3 sequence reads: CASGLSPGEETQYF. The CDR3 bases are TGTGCTAGTGGTTTGTCCCCGGGAGAAGAGACCCAGTACTTC.

The chain is built from TRBV6-1 and TRBJ2-7, with D possibly TRBD2 on 5 matching bases. Between the trimmed V and J ends, which lost 7 bases and 0 bases, there was a span of 10 bases. This CDR3 contains 13 residues. The germline V gene encodes CDR1 MNHNS and CDR2 SASEGT. The CDR3, as DNA: TGTGCCAGCATGTGGACTGCCTCCTACGAGCAGTACTTC. As protein: CASMWTASYEQYF.

This sequence joins TRBV7-9 and TRBJ2-5; 7 bases are shared with TRBD1. The V and J ends lost 5 bases and 1 base, in that order; junction bases with no gene match: 4. The CDR3 has 14 amino acids. Germline values: CDR1 SEHNR, CDR2 FQNEAQ (reference sequence). CDR3 DNA: TGTGCCAGCAGCCTACAGGGGTCCCAAGAGACCCAGTACTTC. Translated: CASSLQGSQETQYF. Using reference TRBV7-9 and TRBJ2-5 for the parts outside the CDR3, the full variable domain is DTGVSQNPRHKITKRGQNVTFRCDPISEHNRLYWYRQTLGQGPEFLTYFQNEAQLEKSRLLSDRFSAERPKGSFSTLEIQRTEQGDSAMYLCASSLQGSQETQYFGPGTRLLVL.

This clone is a singleton in its sample. The chain links TRBV2 to TRBJ2-7; 9 bases match TRBD1. The CDR3 runs 15 residues. V shed 5 bases, J shed 4 bases, and the junction held 9 bases outside the gene matches. CDR1 is SNHLY and CDR2 is FYNNEI in the germline V gene. The CDR3 bases are TGTGCCAGCAGTTGGGGACAGGGACAATCGTACGAGCAGTACTTC. Translating it yields CASSWGQGQSYEQYF.

This clone was seen only once. This chain connects TRBV2 to TRBJ1-1; D gene uncertain. CDR1 and CDR2 (germline): SNHLY, FYNNEI. This CDR3 is 12 amino acids long. Trimming took off 4 bases at V and 1 base at J, with 4 bases between the two ends. The CDR3 DNA reads TGTGCCAGCAGTGTACAGAACACTGAAGCTTTCTTT. It specifies CASSVQNTEAFF.

The V call is TRBV19, the J call TRBJ2-5; 9 bases are a match to TRBD2. CDR1 and CDR2 from the germline V gene are LNHDA and SQIVND (reference sequence). The trim removed 3 bases at V and 5 bases at J, leaving 7 bases unmatched. The CDR3 has 15 residues. The CDR3 DNA follows: TGTGCCAGTAGTATTATGAGCGGGGGGCCGGAGACCCAGTACTTC. Its protein is CASSIMSGGPETQYF.

CDR3 coding DNA: TGTGCCAGCAGTCGCTCCGACAGGGGTCTTTCCTACGAGCAGTACTTC. It codes for CASSRSDRGLSYEQYF. V usage is TRBV2 and J usage is TRBJ2-7, with TRBD1 identical over 8 bases. Germline V gene sequence: CDR1 SNHLY, CDR2 FYNNEI. The CDR3 sequence is 16 residues long. After removal of 5 bases from V and 1 base from J, the junction contained 10 bases not matched to a gene.

This chain connects TRBV9 to TRBJ2-3; 8 bases line up with TRBD2. The trim removed 7 bases at V and 5 bases at J, leaving 12 bases unmatched. This CDR3 comprises 15 residues. The V gene's germline CDR1 is SGDLS and CDR2 YYNGEE. The CDR3 loop is CASGPRGGLGDTQYF. The CDR3 DNA reads as TGTGCCAGCGGACCCCGGGGGGGCCTGGGAGATACGCAGTATTTT.

The J gene is TRBJ1-1, the V gene TRBV6-8; no firm D call. The CDR3 sequence is 17 residues long. Germline values: CDR1 MNHGY, CDR2 SAAAGT. V was pared by 2 bases and J by 5 bases, with 21 bases between. CDR3 in amino acids: CASSYPPRMGSETEAFF. The CDR3 DNA reads as TGTGCCAGCAGTTACCCCCCAAGGATGGGCTCGGAAACTGAAGCTTTCTTT.

The gene calls are TRBV5-6 and TRBJ1-3; D unresolved. Between the trimmed V and J ends, which lost 3 bases and 3 bases, there was a span of 4 bases. Germline CDR1 reads SGHDT; CDR2 reads YYEEEE. CDR3 length: 12 residues. The CDR3 coding sequence is TGTGCCAGCAGCTATCTTGGAAACACCATATATTTT. Its translation is CASSYLGNTIYF.

This clone was found once. V gene TRBV9 combines with J gene TRBJ1-3; a possible D gene is TRBD1 (5 bases). Deletions cut 3 bases from V and 0 bases from J, with 16 bases between. The CDR3 totals 17 residues. Germline loops: CDR1 SGDLS, CDR2 YYNGEE. CDR3 sequence reads: CASSEGNSDLSGNTIYF. In DNA form, the CDR3 reads TGTGCCAGCAGCGAGGGGAACAGCGATCTCTCTGGAAACACCATATATTTT.

This rearrangement joins TRBV5-6 to TRBJ2-2; TRBD2 agrees at 12 bases. The CDR3 runs to 17 residues. Germline V lookup: CDR1 SGHDT, CDR2 YYEEEE. V gave up 1 base and J gave up 4 bases; unmatched junction bases: 5. The CDR3 region has the DNA TGTGCCAGCAGCTTGAGACTAGCGGGAGCTAGCACCGGGGAGCTGTTTTTT. It is translated as CASSLRLAGASTGELFF. Full variable domain (rest looked up from reference TRBV5-6 and TRBJ2-2): DAGVTQSPTHLIKTRGQQVTLRCSPKSGHDTVSWYQQALGQGPQFIFQYYEEEERQRGNFPDRFSGHQFPNYSSELNVNALLLGDSALYLCASSLRLAGASTGELFFGEGSRLTVL.

The chain has TRBV7-3 and TRBJ2-2, with unresolved D. Germline lookup yields CDR1 SGHTA and CDR2 FQGTGA. This CDR3 spans 12 amino acids. The ends were cut back, 2 bases at V and 6 bases at J, with 4 bases in the middle. The DNA for the CDR3 is TGTGCCAGCAGCTTAGACTCCGGGGAGCTGTTTTTT. This encodes CASSLDSGELFF. Complete variable domain (other parts from reference TRBV7-3 and TRBJ2-2): GAGVSQTPSNKVTEKGKYVELRCDPISGHTALYWYRQSLGQGPEFLIYFQGTGAADDSGLPNDRFFAVRPEGSVSTLKIQRTERGDSAVYLCASSLDSGELFFGEGSRLTVL.

This rearrangement joins TRBV14 to TRBJ1-2; no definite D call. Germline CDR1 SGHDN, CDR2 FVKESK. V was shortened by 0 bases and J by 4 bases, with 12 bases between the two germline ends. The CDR3 is made up of 15 amino acids. CDR3 sequence reads: CASSQEGRSIYGYTF. For the CDR3, the DNA is TGTGCCAGCAGCCAAGAGGGCAGATCGATCTATGGCTACACCTTC.

The CDR3 is CASSERLAGATNTGELFF. DNA of the CDR3: TGTGCCAGCAGCGAAAGACTAGCGGGAGCAACGAACACCGGGGAGCTGTTTTTT. This rearrangement joins TRBV7-6 to TRBJ2-2, with 12 bases identical to TRBD2. The length of the CDR3 is 18 residues. V gave up 5 bases and J gave up 0 bases; unmatched junction bases: 7. From germline, CDR1 is SGHVS and CDR2 FNYEAQ.

The rearrangement joins TRBV28 to TRBJ2-3; D unresolved. CDR1 is MDHEN and CDR2 is SYDVKM in the germline V gene. The CDR3 has 14 residues. Trimming removed 6 bases from V and 2 bases from J, with 12 bases in between. The CDR3 loop reads CASRRSQVTDTQYF. The DNA of the CDR3 is TGTGCCAGCAGACGATCCCAGGTCACAGATACGCAGTATTTT.

The chain uses TRBV30 and TRBJ1-5; the D gene is possibly TRBD1 (6 bases). Germline V gives CDR1 GTSNPN, CDR2 SVGIG (reference sequence). The CDR3 runs 15 residues. Trimming took 0 bases from V and 5 from J, leaving 14 bases between them. CDR3 protein: CAWSVDRKGYQPQHF. For the CDR3, the DNA is TGTGCCTGGAGTGTGGACAGAAAAGGGTATCAGCCCCAGCATTTT. The full variable domain, in which reference TRBV30 and TRBJ1-5 provide the parts outside the CDR3, is SQTIHQWPATLVQPVGSPLSLECTVEGTSNPNLYWYRQAAGRGLQLLFYSVGIGQISSEVPQNLSASRPQDRQFILSSKKLLLSDSGFYLCAWSVDRKGYQPQHFGDGTRLSIL.

This rearrangement joins TRBV2 to TRBJ1-2; perhaps TRBD1 as D (5 bases). The CDR3 has 13 residues. Trimming left V 5 bases short and J 5 bases short, with 12 bases between. Germline loops: CDR1 SNHLY, CDR2 FYNNEI. The CDR3 sequence is CASSRGGVYGYTF. CDR3 coding DNA: TGTGCCAGCAGTAGGGGAGGAGTATATGGCTACACCTTC.

A single count supports this clone. CDR3 sequence (DNA): TGTGCCAGCAGCCAAGATCTCAGCGCGCCCTACGAGCAGTACTTC. It specifies CASSQDLSAPYEQYF. V is TRBV14 and J is TRBJ2-7; D is unclear. Germline V gene sequence: CDR1 SGHDN, CDR2 FVKESK. V dropped 0 bases and J dropped 2 bases, with 11 bases sitting between them. The CDR3 is made up of 15 amino acids.